The entry that follows covers one T cell receptor beta chain sequence. The length of the CDR3 is 15 residues. V lost 4 bases to trimming and J lost 4 bases; unmatched junction nucleotides: 5. Germline V gene data show CDR1 as SGHTA and CDR2 as FQGTGA. TCRdb passed the RT-PCR reads through MiXCR, listing each CDR3 protein once. The sample consists of more than 550,000 distinct CDR3 sequences, 13% to 15% of them appearing once. V is TRBV7-3 and J is TRBJ2-1; 9 nucleotides line up with TRBD1. This sequence originates from a female donor in good health, serving as a healthy control. Input material: memory CD4+ T cells from blood. The CDR3 DNA reads as TGTGCCAGCAGCTGGGGGACAGGGCAGTACAATGAGCAGTTCTTC. It encodes CASSWGTGQYNEQFF.